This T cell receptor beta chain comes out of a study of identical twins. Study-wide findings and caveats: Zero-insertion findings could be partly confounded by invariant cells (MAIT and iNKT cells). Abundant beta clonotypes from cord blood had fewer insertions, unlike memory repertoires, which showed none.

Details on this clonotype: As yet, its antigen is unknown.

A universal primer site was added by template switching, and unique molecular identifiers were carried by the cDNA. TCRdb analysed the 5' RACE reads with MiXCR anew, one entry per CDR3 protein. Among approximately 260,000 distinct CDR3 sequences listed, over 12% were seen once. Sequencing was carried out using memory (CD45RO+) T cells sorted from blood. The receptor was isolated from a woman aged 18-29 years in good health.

In DNA, the CDR3 is TGTGCCAGCAGTAAAACCGGGACAGGGCAATATGAGCAGTACTTC. Encoded protein: CASSKTGTGQYEQYF. The gene calls are TRBV7-2 and TRBJ2-7, with 9 positions matching TRBD1. The length of the CDR3 is 15 residues. Trimming removed 6 bases from V and 7 bases from J; junction bases left unmatched: 13. Germline V gives CDR1 SGHTA, CDR2 FQGNSA.